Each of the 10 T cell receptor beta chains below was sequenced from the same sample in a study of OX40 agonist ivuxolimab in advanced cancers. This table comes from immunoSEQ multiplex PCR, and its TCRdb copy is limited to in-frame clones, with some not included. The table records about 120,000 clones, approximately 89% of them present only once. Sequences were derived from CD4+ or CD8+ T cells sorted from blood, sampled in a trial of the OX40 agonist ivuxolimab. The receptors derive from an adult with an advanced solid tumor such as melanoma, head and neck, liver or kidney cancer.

The DNA for the CDR3 is TGTGCCAGCAGCTGGGACAGGGGGCCCCAAGAGACCCAGTACTTC. Residues: CASSWDRGPQETQYF. The chain is built from TRBV7-2 and TRBJ2-5, with 12 bases aligning to TRBD1. The CDR3 consists of 15 residues. V was clipped by 4 bases and J by 1 base; unmatched bases: 1. The germline CDR1 and CDR2 sequences are SGHTA and FQGNSA.

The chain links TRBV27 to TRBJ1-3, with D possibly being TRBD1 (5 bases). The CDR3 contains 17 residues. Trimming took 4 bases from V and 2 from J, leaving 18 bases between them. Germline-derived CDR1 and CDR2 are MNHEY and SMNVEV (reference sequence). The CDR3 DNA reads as TGTGCCAGCAGTTCGCTAGGGCGACAGTCGGCTGGAAACACCATATATTTT. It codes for CASSSLGRQSAGNTIYF.

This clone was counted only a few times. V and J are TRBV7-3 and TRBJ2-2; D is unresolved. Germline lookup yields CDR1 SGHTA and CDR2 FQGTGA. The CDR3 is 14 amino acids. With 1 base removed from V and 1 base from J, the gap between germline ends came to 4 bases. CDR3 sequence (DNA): TGTGCCAGCAGCTTAAGCAGGAACACCGGGGAGCTGTTTTTT. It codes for CASSLSRNTGELFF.

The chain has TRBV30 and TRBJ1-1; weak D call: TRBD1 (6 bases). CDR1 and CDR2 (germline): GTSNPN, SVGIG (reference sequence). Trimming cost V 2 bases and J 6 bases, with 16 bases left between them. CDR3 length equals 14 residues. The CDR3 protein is CAWSRTPGHPEAFF. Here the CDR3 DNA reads TGTGCCTGGAGTCGAACCCCGGGACACCCTGAAGCTTTCTTT.

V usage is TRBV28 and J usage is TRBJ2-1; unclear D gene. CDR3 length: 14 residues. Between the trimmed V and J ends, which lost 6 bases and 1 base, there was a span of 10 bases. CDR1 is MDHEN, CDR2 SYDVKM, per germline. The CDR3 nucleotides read TGTGCCAGCAGCCCCACAAAATCCTACAATGAGCAGTTCTTC. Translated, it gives CASSPTKSYNEQFF.

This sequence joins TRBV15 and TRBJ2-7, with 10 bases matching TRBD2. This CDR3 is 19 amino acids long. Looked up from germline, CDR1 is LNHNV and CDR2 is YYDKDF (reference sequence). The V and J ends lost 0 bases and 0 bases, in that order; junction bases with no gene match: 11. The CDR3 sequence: CATSRDGLAEDLLSYEQYF. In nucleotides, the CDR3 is TGTGCCACCAGCAGAGACGGACTAGCGGAAGACCTTCTCTCCTACGAGCAGTACTTC.

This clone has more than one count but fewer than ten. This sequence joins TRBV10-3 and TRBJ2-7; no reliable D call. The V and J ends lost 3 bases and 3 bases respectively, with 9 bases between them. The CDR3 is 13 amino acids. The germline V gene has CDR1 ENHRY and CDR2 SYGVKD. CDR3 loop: CAISEGQDYEQYF. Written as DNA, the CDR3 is TGTGCCATCAGTGAAGGCCAGGACTACGAGCAGTACTTC.

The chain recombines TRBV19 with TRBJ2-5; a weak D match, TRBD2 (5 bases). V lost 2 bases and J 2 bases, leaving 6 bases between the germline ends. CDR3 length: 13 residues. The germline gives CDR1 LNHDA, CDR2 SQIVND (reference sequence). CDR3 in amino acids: CASSIREQETQYF. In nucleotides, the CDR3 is TGTGCCAGTAGTATAAGGGAGCAAGAGACCCAGTACTTC.

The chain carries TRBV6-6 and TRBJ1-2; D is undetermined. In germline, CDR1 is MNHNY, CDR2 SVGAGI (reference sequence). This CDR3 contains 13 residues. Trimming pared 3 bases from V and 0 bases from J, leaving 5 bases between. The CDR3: CASSYQANYGYTF. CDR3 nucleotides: TGTGCCAGCAGTTATCAGGCTAACTATGGCTACACCTTC.

CDR3 region: CASSYPSEANEQFF. As DNA, the CDR3 is TGTGCCAGCAGTTACCCTAGCGAGGCCAATGAGCAGTTCTTC. The chain is built from TRBV6-6 and TRBJ2-1, with a possible D match to TRBD2 (6 bases). The V end lost 2 bases, the J end lost 6 bases, and 11 bases lay between the germline ends. The CDR3 totals 14 residues. Germline V gene lookup returns CDR1 MNHNY and CDR2 SVGAGI (reference sequence).